These 25 T cell receptor beta chains share one sample of origin, sequenced in a study of CD8 T cells in Susac syndrome. Reverse transcription of about 0.45 to 1 ug RNA was carried out with random hexamers. TCRdb analysed the immunoSEQ multiplex PCR reads with MiXCR anew, one entry per CDR3 protein. The sample includes more than 70,000 distinct CDR3 sequences, 90% to 95% of them seen just once. Sequences were obtained from CD8+ T cells from PBMCs. Every receptor here comes from a human donor in good health.

CDR3 sequence (DNA): TGTGCCACCACCGATGGACCCGAGGGAAGCAATCAGCCCCAGCATTTT. It encodes CATTDGPEGSNQPQHF. The chain combines TRBV15 with TRBJ1-5; D call uncertain. The V end lost 7 bases, the J end lost 1 base, and 17 bases lay between the germline ends. The CDR3 contains 16 residues. Looked up from germline, CDR1 is LNHNV and CDR2 is YYDKDF (reference sequence).

The chain uses TRBV3-1 and TRBJ1-2; D possibly corresponds to TRBD1 (6 bases). Germline V gene data show CDR1 as LGHDT and CDR2 as YNNKEL (reference sequence). The CDR3 consists of 14 residues. V was trimmed by 0 bases and J by 6 bases, leaving 11 bases between them. CDR3 loop: CASSQENRVNGYTF. CDR3 sequence (DNA): TGTGCCAGCAGCCAAGAGAACAGGGTGAATGGCTACACCTTC.

J is TRBJ2-3 and V is TRBV7-9; 7 nucleotides match TRBD2. Germline V gene sequence: CDR1 SEHNR, CDR2 FQNEAQ (reference sequence). The V gene end was trimmed by 1 base and the J gene end by 2 bases; junction bases not matched to a gene: 6. This CDR3 is 16 amino acids long. Here the CDR3 DNA reads TGTGCCAGCAGCTTAGGGGTTGCGGGGGACACAGATACGCAGTATTTT. It yields the protein CASSLGVAGDTDTQYF.

The rearrangement joins TRBV5-6 to TRBJ2-3; D remains unclear. The CDR3 extends over 15 amino acids. Germline V gene sequence: CDR1 SGHDT, CDR2 YYEEEE. V was trimmed by 1 base and J by 6 bases, leaving 15 bases between them. The CDR3, as DNA: TGTGCCAGCAGCTTGATCAGCTCCATGGGTGATACGCAGTATTTT. This sequence encodes CASSLISSMGDTQYF.

CDR3 amino acids: CSARDYGGSSYEQYF. The CDR3 nucleotides read TGCAGTGCTAGAGATTATGGTGGGAGCTCCTACGAGCAGTACTTC. The chain couples TRBV20-1 to TRBJ2-7; a possible D gene is TRBD2 (5 bases). There are 15 residues in the CDR3. Germline lookup yields CDR1 DFQATT and CDR2 SNEGSKA (reference sequence). V shed 0 bases and J shed 0 bases, with 12 bases lying between them.

This clonotype appeared a single time. CDR3 in DNA: TGTGCCAGCAGCCAACAGGGGGTCTATAACACTGAAGCTTTCTTT. This sequence encodes CASSQQGVYNTEAFF. V gene TRBV11-2 combines with J gene TRBJ1-1, with 8 bases fitting TRBD1. V lost 5 bases, J lost 2 bases, and 7 bases stayed unmatched. Germline CDR1 reads SGHAT; CDR2 reads FQNNGV. The CDR3 has 15 residues.

V gene TRBV9 combines with J gene TRBJ2-6; 8 bases fit TRBD1. V lost 4 bases, J lost 0 bases, and 9 bases stayed unmatched. This CDR3 spans 18 amino acids. Germline CDR1 reads SGDLS; CDR2 reads YYNGEE. The CDR3 DNA reads TGTGCCAGCAGCCCCAGGGACAGGTACAGCTCTGGGGCCAACGTCCTGACTTTC. It translates to CASSPRDRYSSGANVLTF. Combining the CDR3 with reference TRBV9 and TRBJ2-6 gives the whole variable domain DSGVTQTPKHLITATGQRVTLRCSPRSGDLSVYWYQQSLDQGLQFLIQYYNGEERAKGNILERFSAQQFPDLHSELNLSSLELGDSALYFCASSPRDRYSSGANVLTFGAGSRLTVL.

The chain joins TRBV29-1 to TRBJ2-7; D uncertain. The V end was cut by 2 bases, the J end by 6 bases, with 14 bases between. From germline, CDR1 is SQVTM and CDR2 ANQGSEA. The CDR3 is 13 residues long. CDR3 bases: TGCAGCGTTGAAAATGGCGGAAACGGCGAGCAGTACTTC. Translated, it gives CSVENGGNGEQYF.

The CDR3 coding sequence is TGTGCCATCAGTGGTCTGAGCAATCAGCCCCAGCATTTT. Protein sequence: CAISGLSNQPQHF. The chain recombines TRBV10-3 with TRBJ1-5; D gene uncertain. The CDR3 length is 13 residues. Germline loops: CDR1 ENHRY, CDR2 SYGVKD. Deletions cut 4 bases from V and 1 base from J, with 5 bases between.

The rearrangement uses TRBV20-1 and TRBJ2-7, with D unclear. CDR1 is DFQATT, CDR2 SNEGSKA, per germline (reference sequence). Deletions cut 0 bases from V and 7 bases from J, with 7 bases between. The CDR3 covers 11 residues. The CDR3 protein is CSAREAREQYF. CDR3 DNA sequence: TGCAGTGCTAGAGAGGCCCGGGAGCAGTACTTC.

This sequence joins TRBV19 and TRBJ1-2; D is ambiguous. The CDR3 loop spans 11 amino acids. The germline V and J ends were trimmed by 6 bases and 4 bases, with 6 bases remaining between them. Germline CDR1 is LNHDA and CDR2 is SQIVND (reference sequence). The CDR3 region has the DNA TGTGCCAGTAGCGCGGGCTATGGCTACACCTTC. It specifies CASSAGYGYTF.

This clonotype has a single count. This chain joins TRBV3-1 and TRBJ2-3, with 12 bases matching TRBD2. The germline gives CDR1 LGHDT, CDR2 YNNKEL (reference sequence). The V segment lost 2 bases and the J segment 1 base; nucleotides outside the gene matches: 4. The CDR3 is 17 residues long. CDR3 protein: CASSQFGLAGRTDTQYF. The CDR3 DNA reads TGTGCCAGCAGCCAATTCGGACTAGCGGGGCGCACAGATACGCAGTATTTT.

The CDR3 nucleotides are TGTGCCAGCAGCTTGGGGGGGAATGGCTACACCTTC. Its translation: CASSLGGNGYTF. V and J are TRBV5-4 and TRBJ1-2; D may be TRBD1 (5 bases). Deletions cut 0 bases from V and 6 bases from J, with 6 bases between. Per the germline V gene, CDR1 is SGHNT and CDR2 is YYREEE (reference sequence). This CDR3 comprises 12 residues.

The chain links TRBV13 to TRBJ2-5; no definite D call. The CDR3 totals 13 residues. The V and J ends lost 0 bases and 6 bases respectively, with 8 bases between them. Looked up from germline, CDR1 is PRHDT and CDR2 is FYEKMQ (reference sequence). The CDR3 here is CASSLGTAKTQYF. As DNA, the CDR3 is TGTGCCAGCAGCTTAGGCACGGCCAAGACCCAGTACTTC.

The rearrangement joins TRBV5-1 to TRBJ2-2, with TRBD2 identical over 11 bases. The germline gives CDR1 SGHRS, CDR2 YFSETQ. V was clipped by 4 bases and J by 4 bases; unmatched bases: 12. The CDR3 totals 18 residues. CDR3 DNA: TGCGCCAGCAGCGTTGGTGCTAGCGGGGGGCCCCCCACCGGGGAGCTGTTTTTT. Its translation is CASSVGASGGPPTGELFF.

The rearrangement links TRBV9 to TRBJ1-1; TRBD1 is a possible D gene (5 bases). The CDR3 spans 16 residues. CDR1 is SGDLS, CDR2 YYNGEE, per germline. The V gene lost 0 bases and the J gene lost 3 bases, with 15 bases spanning the gap. CDR3 bases: TGTGCCAGCAGCGTAGAGGGGAGCGGGAGGGACACTGAAGCTTTCTTT. This encodes CASSVEGSGRDTEAFF.

CDR3 coding DNA: TGCGCCAGCAGCCAGCTCCAAGAGACCCAGTACTTC. This encodes CASSQLQETQYF. The V gene is TRBV4-1, the J gene TRBJ2-5; D is unresolved. This CDR3 spans 12 amino acids. Germline V gives CDR1 MGHRA, CDR2 YSYEKL. V lost 3 bases, J lost 1 base, and 3 bases lay in between.

The rearrangement uses TRBV28 and TRBJ2-7; D remains ambiguous. The CDR3 is made up of 13 amino acids. V dropped 6 bases and J dropped 3 bases, with 12 bases sitting between them. Germline lookup yields CDR1 MDHEN and CDR2 SYDVKM. CDR3 sequence (DNA): TGTGCCAGCAGCATGGCAAGCGTCTACGAGCAGTACTTC. Amino acids: CASSMASVYEQYF.

V usage is TRBV9 and J usage is TRBJ1-3; D ambiguous. This CDR3 has 13 amino acids. Germline V CDR1 and CDR2: SGDLS, YYNGEE. V was pared by 4 bases and J by 2 bases, with 7 bases between. The CDR3 spells CASSPPAGNTIYF. CDR3 nucleotides: TGTGCCAGCAGCCCCCCGGCTGGAAACACCATATATTTT. The whole variable domain, remainder taken from reference TRBV9 and TRBJ1-3, is DSGVTQTPKHLITATGQRVTLRCSPRSGDLSVYWYQQSLDQGLQFLIQYYNGEERAKGNILERFSAQQFPDLHSELNLSSLELGDSALYFCASSPPAGNTIYFGEGSWLTVV.

This sequence joins TRBV7-2 and TRBJ2-7, with a tentative D call TRBD1 (7 bases). The germline V and J ends were trimmed by 5 bases and 6 bases, with 17 bases remaining between them. Germline V gene sequence: CDR1 SGHTA, CDR2 FQGNSA. The CDR3 runs 14 residues. CDR3 bases: TGTGCCAGCAGCCCCCGACAGGGACTCATCGAGCAGTACTTC. It translates to CASSPRQGLIEQYF.

The rearrangement uses TRBV4-1 and TRBJ2-7, with TRBD2 matching 13 bases. Germline CDR1 MGHRA, CDR2 YSYEKL. This CDR3 is built from 15 residues. V shed 4 bases and J 6 bases; nucleotides not matched to a gene: 6. In DNA, the CDR3 is TGCGCCAGCAGCCGCTCAGGACTAGCGGGGGCCGAGCAGTACTTC. Encoded protein: CASSRSGLAGAEQYF.

The chain has TRBV3-1 and TRBJ1-1; D call uncertain. The CDR3 covers 14 residues. Germline V gene data show CDR1 as LGHDT and CDR2 as YNNKEL (reference sequence). Trimming left V 5 bases short and J 4 bases short, with 14 bases between. In DNA form, the CDR3 reads TGTGCCAGCAGCAGGAAGGGTTTGGGCACTGAAGCTTTCTTT. Protein sequence: CASSRKGLGTEAFF.

V and J are TRBV5-6 and TRBJ2-2; weak D call: TRBD2 (5 bases). CDR1 and CDR2 (germline): SGHDT, YYEEEE. CDR3 length: 13 amino acids. Deletions cut 3 bases from V and 6 bases from J, with 9 bases between. CDR3 sequence: CASSSGMPGELFF. The CDR3 DNA is TGTGCCAGCAGCTCGGGAATGCCCGGGGAGCTGTTTTTT.

For the CDR3, the DNA is TGTGCCAGCAGCGTAGAGGGGGGGGGCCTCGACGATACGCAGTATTTT. The encoded protein is CASSVEGGGLDDTQYF. This chain joins TRBV9 and TRBJ2-3; D is possibly TRBD2 (7 bases). The CDR3 length is 16 residues. V was pared by 0 bases and J by 6 bases, with 17 bases between. Germline assignment: CDR1 SGDLS and CDR2 YYNGEE. The complete variable domain, with remaining parts taken from reference TRBV9 and TRBJ2-3, reads DSGVTQTPKHLITATGQRVTLRCSPRSGDLSVYWYQQSLDQGLQFLIQYYNGEERAKGNILERFSAQQFPDLHSELNLSSLELGDSALYFCASSVEGGGLDDTQYFGPGTRLTVL.

CDR3 region: CSVEGGSEAFF. The CDR3 DNA follows: TGCAGCGTTGAGGGGGGCTCTGAAGCTTTCTTT. V usage is TRBV29-1 and J usage is TRBJ1-1; perhaps TRBD1 as D (6 bases). Trimming removed 3 bases from V and 6 bases from J, with 8 bases in between. The CDR3 totals 11 residues. Germline V CDR1 and CDR2: SQVTM, ANQGSEA.